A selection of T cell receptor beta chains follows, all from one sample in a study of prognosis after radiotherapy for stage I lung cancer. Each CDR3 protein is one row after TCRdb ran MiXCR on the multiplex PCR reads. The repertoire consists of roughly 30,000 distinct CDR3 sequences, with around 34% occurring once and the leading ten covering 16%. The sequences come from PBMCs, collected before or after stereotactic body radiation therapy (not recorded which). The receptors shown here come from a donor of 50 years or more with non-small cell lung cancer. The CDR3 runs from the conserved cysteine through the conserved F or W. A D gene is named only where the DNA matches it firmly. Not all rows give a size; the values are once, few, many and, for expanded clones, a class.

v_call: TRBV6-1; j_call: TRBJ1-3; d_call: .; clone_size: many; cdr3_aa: CASTPMSSGNTIYF; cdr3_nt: TGTGCCAGCACCCCCATGAGCTCTGGAAACACCATATATTTT
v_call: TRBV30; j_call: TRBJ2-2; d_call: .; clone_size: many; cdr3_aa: CAWRRLATNTGELFF; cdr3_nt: TGTGCCTGGCGTCGTCTAGCAACTAACACCGGGGAGCTGTTTTTT
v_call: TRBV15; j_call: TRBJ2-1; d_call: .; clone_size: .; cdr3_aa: CATSRELDSHEQFF; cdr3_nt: TGTGCCACCAGCAGGGAACTTGACAGTCATGAGCAGTTCTTC
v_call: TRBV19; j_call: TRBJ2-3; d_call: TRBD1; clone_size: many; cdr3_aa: CASSIDRGTDTQYF; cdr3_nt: TGTGCCAGTAGTATTGACAGGGGCACAGATACGCAGTATTTT
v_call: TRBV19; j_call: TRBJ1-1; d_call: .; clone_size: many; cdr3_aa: CASIGQRYMNTEAFF; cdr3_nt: TGTGCCAGTATCGGACAGCGTTACATGAACACTGAAGCTTTCTTT
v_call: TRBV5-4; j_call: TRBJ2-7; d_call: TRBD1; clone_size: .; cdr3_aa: CASSLRKTGTAEQYF; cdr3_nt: TGTGCCAGCAGCTTGAGAAAGACAGGGACCGCCGAGCAGTACTTC
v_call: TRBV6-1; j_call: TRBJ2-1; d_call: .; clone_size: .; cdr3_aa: CASREGGLPYNEQFF; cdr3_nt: TGTGCCAGCAGGGAAGGGGGGCTCCCCTACAATGAGCAGTTCTTC
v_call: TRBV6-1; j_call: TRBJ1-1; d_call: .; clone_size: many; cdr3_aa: CATSEGGLNTEAFF; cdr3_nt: TGTGCCACCTCTGAGGGGGGCCTGAACACTGAAGCTTTCTTT
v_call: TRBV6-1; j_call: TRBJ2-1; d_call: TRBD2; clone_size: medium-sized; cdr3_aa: CASSVAGGSYNEQFF; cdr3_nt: TGTGCCAGCAGCGTAGCGGGGGGCTCCTACAATGAGCAGTTCTTC
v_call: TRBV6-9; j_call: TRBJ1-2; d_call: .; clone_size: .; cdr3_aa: CASSYVGCYTF; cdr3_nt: TGTGCCAGCAGTTACGTTGGGTGCTACACCTTC
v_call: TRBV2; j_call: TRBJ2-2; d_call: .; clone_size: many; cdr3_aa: CASQILRTGELFF; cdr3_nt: TGTGCCAGCCAAATCCTTAGGACCGGGGAGCTGTTTTTT
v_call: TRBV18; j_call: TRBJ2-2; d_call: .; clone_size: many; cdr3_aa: CASSIRTITGELFF; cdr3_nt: TGTGCCAGCTCAATCAGAACCATCACCGGGGAGCTGTTTTTT
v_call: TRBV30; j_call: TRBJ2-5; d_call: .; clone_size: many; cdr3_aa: CAWETIAAQETQYF; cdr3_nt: TGTGCCTGGGAAACGATAGCGGCCCAAGAGACCCAGTACTTC
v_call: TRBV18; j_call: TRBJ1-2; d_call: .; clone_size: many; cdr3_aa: CASSPAYTYGYTF; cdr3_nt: TGTGCCAGCTCACCAGCCTACACCTATGGCTACACCTTC
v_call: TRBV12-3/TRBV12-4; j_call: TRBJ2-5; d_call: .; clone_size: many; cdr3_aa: CASSVGGGQQETQYF; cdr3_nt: TGTGCCAGCAGTGTGGGTGGAGGTCAGCAAGAGACCCAGTACTTC
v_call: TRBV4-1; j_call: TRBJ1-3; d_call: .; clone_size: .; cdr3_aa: CASSHLWRRGNTIYF; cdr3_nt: TGCGCCAGCAGCCACCTTTGGAGGAGAGGAAACACCATATATTTT
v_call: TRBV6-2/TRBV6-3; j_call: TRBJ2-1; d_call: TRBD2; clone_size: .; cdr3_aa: CASSYREAEQFF; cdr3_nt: TGTGCCAGCAGTTACCGGGAGGCCGAGCAGTTCTTC
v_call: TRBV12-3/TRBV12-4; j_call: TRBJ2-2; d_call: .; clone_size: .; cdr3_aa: CASSPGRNTGELFF; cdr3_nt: TGTGCCAGCAGTCCAGGACGGAACACCGGGGAGCTGTTTTTT
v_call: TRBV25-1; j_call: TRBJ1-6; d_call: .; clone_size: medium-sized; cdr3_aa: CASTQTGSSYNSPLHF; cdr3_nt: TGTGCCAGCACCCAGACAGGCAGCTCCTATAATTCACCCCTCCACTTT
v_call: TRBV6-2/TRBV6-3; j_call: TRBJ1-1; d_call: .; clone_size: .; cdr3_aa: CANSAGPWNTEAFF; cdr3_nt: TGTGCCAACAGTGCGGGGCCGTGGAACACTGAAGCTTTCTTT
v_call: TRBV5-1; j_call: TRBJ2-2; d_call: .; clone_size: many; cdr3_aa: CASSWDLGGPNTGELFF; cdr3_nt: TGCGCCAGCAGCTGGGACTTGGGGGGTCCCAACACCGGGGAGCTGTTTTTT
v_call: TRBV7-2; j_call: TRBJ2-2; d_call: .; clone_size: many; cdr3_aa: CASSLVRNTGELFF; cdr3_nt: TGTGCCAGCAGCTTAGTTCGTAACACCGGGGAGCTGTTTTTT
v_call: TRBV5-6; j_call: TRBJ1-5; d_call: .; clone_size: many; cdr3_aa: CASSRTAAGDQPQHF; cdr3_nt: TGTGCCAGCAGCCGGACAGCCGCCGGGGATCAGCCCCAGCATTTT
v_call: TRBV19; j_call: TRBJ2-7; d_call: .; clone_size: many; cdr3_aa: CASSIEGSEQYF; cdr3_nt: TGTGCCAGTAGTATAGAGGGTTCCGAGCAGTACTTC
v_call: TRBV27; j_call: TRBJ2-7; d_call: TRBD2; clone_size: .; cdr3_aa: CASRRTRVGYERYF; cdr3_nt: TGTGCCAGCAGACGGACTAGAGTAGGCTACGAGCGGTACTTC
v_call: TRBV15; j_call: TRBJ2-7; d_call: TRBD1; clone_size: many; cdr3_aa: CATSRVRDSSYEQYF; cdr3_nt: TGTGCCACCAGCAGAGTCCGGGACAGTTCCTACGAGCAGTACTTC
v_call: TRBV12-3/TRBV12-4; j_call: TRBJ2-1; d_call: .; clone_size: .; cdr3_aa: CASSLIARGSNEQFF; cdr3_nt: TGTGCCAGCAGTTTAATCGCTAGAGGGAGCAATGAGCAGTTCTTC
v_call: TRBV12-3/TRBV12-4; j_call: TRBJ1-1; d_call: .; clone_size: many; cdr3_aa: CASSLTAMNTEAFF; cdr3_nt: TGTGCCAGCAGTTTGACAGCAATGAACACTGAAGCTTTCTTT
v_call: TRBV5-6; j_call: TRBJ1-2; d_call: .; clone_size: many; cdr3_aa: CASSLGGSYGYTF; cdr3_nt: TGTGCCAGCAGCTTGGGGGGATCCTATGGCTACACCTTC
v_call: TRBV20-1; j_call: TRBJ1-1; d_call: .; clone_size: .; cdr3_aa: CSARDQGSGTEAFF; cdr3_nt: TGCAGTGCTAGAGATCAGGGGAGCGGCACTGAAGCTTTCTTT
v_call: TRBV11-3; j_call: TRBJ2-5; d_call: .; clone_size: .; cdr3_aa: CASSGSEGVWAGETQYF; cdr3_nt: TGTGCCAGCAGCGGAAGCGAAGGGGTCTGGGCTGGAGAGACCCAGTACTTC